The entry below describes one T cell receptor (beta chain). This sample also contains other DNA sequences that code for the same CDR3. These data come from a study of blood T cell repertoires in COVID-19. Study-level information: The United States, Italy and Spain were the sources of the acute and convalescent COVID-19 samples. The cDNA or gDNA used as material had been derived from T cells, B-cell-depleted T cells, or PBMCs.

Authors' analysis steps: Scientists estimated how many nucleated cells there were by amplifying reference gene primers. This table comes from immunoSEQ multiplex PCR, and its TCRdb copy is limited to in-frame clones, with some not included. V and J calls and clone size follow that table, whereas D and trimming were derived from the DNA. The sample lists around 220,000 clones, 65% to 85% occurring once. The CDR3 totals 13 residues. Germline lookup yields CDR1 LNHDA and CDR2 SQIVND (reference sequence). Trimming cost V 8 bases and J 2 bases; bases outside gene matches: 4. The source material was peripheral blood. The clonotype comes from a woman aged 40-49 years with active or convalescent COVID-19. V usage is TRBV19 and J usage is TRBJ1-2, with 8 positions matching TRBD1. In DNA, the CDR3 is TGTGCCAGTTCTAGGACAGGGAACTATGGCTACACCTTC. It translates to CASSRTGNYGYTF.